These 10 T cell receptor beta chains originate from one sample sequenced in a study of blood T cells in healthy people across ages. PCR was performed a second time for roughly 6 to 12 cycles using a sample-barcoded 5' primer and a J-beta primer mix. TCRdb reprocessed the 5' RACE reads with MiXCR, giving one entry per CDR3 protein. Of 800,000 or so distinct CDR3 sequences in the sample, more than 20% were seen once. These data also formed part of another study, on T cells of mothers and their children.

Specimen: blood. The source is a boy between 10 and 17 years old in good health.

This chain uses TRBV7-9 with TRBJ2-5; TRBD1 might be the D (6 bases). The J call may not be correct, given that the DNA end is closer to TRBJ2-1. Germline V gene data show CDR1 as SEHNR and CDR2 as FQNEAQ (reference sequence). The CDR3 has 12 residues. The CDR3 DNA reads TGTGCCAGCAGCCGACAGGACAATGAGCAGTTCTTC. Residues: CASSRQDNEQFF.

This clonotype was found a few times. V usage is TRBV7-9 and J usage is TRBJ2-1, with D perhaps given as TRBD1 or TRBD2 (5 bases each). V lost 1 base and J lost 10, with 11 bases in between. The length of the CDR3 is 13 residues. Germline CDR1 is SEHNR and CDR2 is FQNEAQ (reference sequence). CDR3 protein: CASSLEVREEQFF. Written as DNA, the CDR3 is TGTGCCAGCAGCTTAGAAGTCAGGGAGGAGCAGTTCTTC.

V is TRBV2 and J is TRBJ2-5, with D perhaps matching TRBD1 (6 bases). From germline, CDR1 is SNHLY and CDR2 FYNNEI. The V end was cut by 1 base, the J end by 5 bases, with 14 bases between. This CDR3 spans 15 amino acids. CDR3 in DNA: TGTGCCAGCAGTGAAGGGGGGCAGGGGTATGAGACCCAGTACTTC. It yields the protein CASSEGGQGYETQYF.

V usage is TRBV20-1 and J usage is TRBJ1-4; 8 bases are a match to TRBD1. There are 13 residues in the CDR3. Germline V gene data show CDR1 as DFQATT and CDR2 as SNEGSKA (reference sequence). With 3 bases clipped from V and 7 bases from J, the junction kept 4 bases outside the gene matches. The CDR3 DNA reads TGCAGTGCTAGGAGGACAGGGCGTGAAAAACTGTTTTTT. It is translated as CSARRTGREKLFF.

This chain links TRBV12-3 or TRBV12-4 with TRBJ1-1, with D possibly matching TRBD1 (6 bases). CDR3 length equals 16 residues. With 6 bases removed from V and 4 bases from J, the gap between germline ends came to 21 bases. The CDR3 loop reads CASSPLTLQGSTEAFF. CDR3 coding DNA: TGTGCCAGCAGCCCTCTCACACTTCAGGGGTCCACTGAAGCTTTCTTT.

The chain has TRBV15 and TRBJ1-2, with a tentative D call TRBD1 (6 bases). This CDR3 is 14 amino acids long. Germline V gene lookup returns CDR1 LNHNV and CDR2 YYDKDF (reference sequence). The V gene lost 3 bases and the J gene lost 0 bases, with 8 bases spanning the gap. CDR3 sequence reads: CATSRDSSNYGYTF. CDR3 DNA: TGTGCCACCAGCAGGGACAGCTCTAACTATGGCTACACCTTC.

In this sample, this clonotype turned up a few times. DNA of the CDR3: TGTGCCAGCAGCTTACCACTAGCCCCCAGCTCCTACAATGAGCAGTTCTTC. The encoded protein is CASSLPLAPSSYNEQFF. The rearrangement uses TRBV13 and TRBJ2-1, with a weak D call TRBD2 (6 bases). Trimming pared 2 bases from V and 0 bases from J, leaving 14 bases between. This CDR3 region has 17 residues. The germline gives CDR1 PRHDT, CDR2 FYEKMQ (reference sequence).

The rearrangement uses TRBV29-1 and TRBJ1-1; weak D call: TRBD1 (6 bases). The V and J ends lost 7 bases and 3 bases respectively, with 21 bases between them. Germline values: CDR1 SQVTM, CDR2 ANQGSEA. This CDR3 comprises 15 residues. CDR3 sequence (DNA): TGCAGCGCTAGAAGGGGGACAAAAGGGGACACTGAAGCTTTCTTT. It translates to CSARRGTKGDTEAFF. Complete variable domain (other parts from reference TRBV29-1 and TRBJ1-1): SAVISQKPSRDICQRGTSLTIQCQVDSQVTMMFWYRQQPGQSLTLIATANQGSEATYESGFVIDKFPISRPNLTFSTLTVSNMSPEDSSIYLCSARRGTKGDTEAFFGQGTRLTVV.

This clonotype was recorded a few times. The rearrangement uses TRBV7-2 and TRBJ2-6; D may correspond to TRBD1 or TRBD2 (5 bases each). CDR3 length: 15 residues. The V end was cut by 1 base, the J end by 2 bases, with 6 bases between. Germline CDR1 and CDR2: SGHTA and FQGNSA. CDR3 bases: TGTGCCAGCAGCTTAGTGGGGGCTGGGGCCAACGTCCTGACTTTC. This encodes CASSLVGAGANVLTF.

The gene calls are TRBV24-1 and TRBJ2-5, with 8 bases lining up with TRBD1. The junction had 8 bases not matched to a gene; V was cut back by 5 bases and J by 4 bases. The CDR3 sequence is 15 residues long. CDR1 and CDR2 (germline): KGHDR, SFDVKD. CDR3 in DNA: TGTGCCACCAGTGCCTTGGACAGGGACTCAGAGACCCAGTACTTC. Amino acids: CATSALDRDSETQYF.